Below, 26 T cell receptor beta chains from the same sample are listed, as sequenced in a study of CD8 T cells in Susac syndrome. Reverse transcription used roughly 0.5 to 1 ug RNA and random hexamers. TCRdb re-derived calls from the immunoSEQ multiplex PCR reads in MiXCR, one entry per CDR3 protein. The sample has about 250,000 distinct CDR3 sequences, 90% to 95% seen once; the top ten hold 0.06% to 0.08%. The specimen was CD4+ T cells from PBMCs. All receptors come from a human donor with multiple sclerosis.

The rearrangement joins TRBV13 to TRBJ2-1; D not certain. Germline V gene sequence: CDR1 PRHDT, CDR2 FYEKMQ (reference sequence). CDR3 length equals 14 residues. The germline V and J ends were trimmed by 5 bases and 2 bases, with 10 bases remaining between them. The CDR3 nucleotides are TGTGCCAGCAGCCCTAAGGGAACCTACAATGAGCAGTTCTTC. Amino acid sequence: CASSPKGTYNEQFF.

The chain uses TRBV3-1 and TRBJ1-1; D is perhaps TRBD1 (6 bases). Germline CDR1 is LGHDT and CDR2 is YNNKEL (reference sequence). The CDR3 runs 15 residues. V was pared by 4 bases and J by 2 bases, with 14 bases between. CDR3 nucleotide sequence: TGTGCCAGCAGCCCATGGACAGCAGGTAACACTGAAGCTTTCTTT. This gives the protein CASSPWTAGNTEAFF.

A single count supports this clonotype. The rearrangement joins TRBV18 to TRBJ1-2; 7 nucleotides match TRBD1. V was clipped by 5 bases and J by 6 bases; unmatched bases: 6. CDR1 and CDR2 (germline): KGHSH, LQKENI. This CDR3 spans 13 amino acids. The CDR3 region is CASSSRQGDGYTF. CDR3 DNA: TGTGCCAGCTCATCGCGACAGGGCGATGGCTACACCTTC.

The J gene is TRBJ2-5, the V gene TRBV7-7, with D perhaps TRBD2 (5 bases). CDR1 and CDR2 (germline): SSHAT, FNYEAQ (reference sequence). This CDR3 contains 15 residues. With 1 base removed from V and 1 base from J, the gap between germline ends came to 10 bases. This CDR3 reads CASSLGGSAQETQYF. CDR3 sequence (DNA): TGTGCCAGCAGCTTAGGCGGGTCAGCCCAAGAGACCCAGTACTTC.

The DNA for the CDR3 is TGCAGTGCTAGTTTGGGGAGGGGCGCTGGGGCCAACGTCCTGACTTTC. Residues: CSASLGRGAGANVLTF. The V gene is TRBV20-1, the J gene TRBJ2-6; 7 bases align to TRBD2. The V and J ends lost 3 bases and 2 bases, in that order; junction bases with no gene match: 7. The CDR3 totals 16 residues. CDR1 and CDR2 (germline): DFQATT, SNEGSKA (reference sequence).

The DNA for the CDR3 is TGTGCCAGCAGTTCAGGAATCAACGAGCAGTACTTC. Translating it yields CASSSGINEQYF. V usage is TRBV28 and J usage is TRBJ2-7, with D unclear. The V and J ends lost 4 bases and 5 bases respectively, with 9 bases between them. Germline CDR1 is MDHEN and CDR2 is SYDVKM. The CDR3 is made up of 12 amino acids.

The chain links TRBV29-1 to TRBJ2-1; 9 positions agree with TRBD1. The CDR3 contains 14 residues. Germline V lookup: CDR1 SQVTM, CDR2 ANQGSEA. V was pared by 6 bases and J by 4 bases, with 7 bases of the junction left unmatched. The CDR3 DNA reads TGCAGCGTGGGGACAGGGAACCGATACAATGAGCAGTTCTTC. Translated: CSVGTGNRYNEQFF.

This rearrangement joins TRBV29-1 to TRBJ2-7; TRBD2 might be the D (5 bases). This CDR3 has 10 amino acids. Germline V CDR1 and CDR2: SQVTM, ANQGSEA. Between the trimmed V and J ends, which lost 6 bases and 6 bases, there was a span of 9 bases. CDR3 loop: CSVQEGEQYF. As DNA, the CDR3 is TGCAGCGTGCAAGAGGGCGAGCAGTACTTC.

The rearrangement joins TRBV4-1 to TRBJ2-1; 8 positions match TRBD1. V lost 0 bases to trimming and J lost 10 bases; unmatched junction nucleotides: 2. CDR3 length: 13 residues. The germline gives CDR1 MGHRA, CDR2 YSYEKL. The CDR3 DNA reads TGCGCCAGCAGCCAAGAAAGGACAGGGGAGCAGTTCTTC. This sequence encodes CASSQERTGEQFF.

This clonotype appeared a single time. The chain joins TRBV7-2 to TRBJ2-1; D tentatively fits TRBD1 or TRBD2 (5 bases each). CDR1 SGHTA and CDR2 FQGNSA come from the germline V gene. The CDR3 spans 13 residues. Trimming left V 8 bases short and J 6 bases short, with 14 bases between. The CDR3 DNA follows: TGTGCCAGCGGTCGGGGCGAACCCAATGAGCAGTTCTTC. Its translation: CASGRGEPNEQFF.

The rearrangement joins TRBV5-1 to TRBJ2-1; possibly TRBD2 for D (5 bases). The V end lost 1 base, the J end lost 0 bases, and 8 bases lay between the germline ends. The CDR3 covers 15 residues. CDR1 and CDR2 from the germline V gene are SGHRS and YFSETQ. The CDR3 reads CASSLPGSSYNEQFF. CDR3 sequence (DNA): TGCGCCAGCAGCTTGCCGGGAAGCTCCTACAATGAGCAGTTCTTC. The whole variable domain, remainder taken from reference TRBV5-1 and TRBJ2-1, is KAGVTQTPRYLIKTRGQQVTLSCSPISGHRSVSWYQQTPGQGLQFLFEYFSETQRNKGNFPGRFSGRQFSNSRSEMNVSTLELGDSALYLCASSLPGSSYNEQFFGPGTRLTVL.

This clonotype appeared once. The rearrangement uses TRBV29-1 and TRBJ1-3; no clear D. The CDR3 has 13 amino acids. Germline CDR1 is SQVTM and CDR2 is ANQGSEA. The V gene lost 7 bases and the J gene lost 2 bases, with 12 bases spanning the gap. The CDR3 is CSGASVAGNTIYF. In DNA form, the CDR3 reads TGCAGCGGCGCTTCCGTTGCTGGAAACACCATATATTTT.

V is TRBV18 and J is TRBJ1-1; no definite D call. Between the trimmed V and J ends, which lost 0 bases and 4 bases, there was a span of 21 bases. CDR3 length: 18 residues. Germline values: CDR1 KGHSH, CDR2 LQKENI. The CDR3 loop reads CASSPPNRQTLRRTEAFF. CDR3 nucleotide sequence: TGTGCCAGCTCACCACCGAATCGGCAGACTCTACGGCGCACTGAAGCTTTCTTT.

V is TRBV28 and J is TRBJ2-3; D is unresolved. Deletions cut 4 bases from V and 3 bases from J, with 14 bases between. The V gene's germline CDR1 is MDHEN and CDR2 SYDVKM. There are 15 residues in the CDR3. The CDR3: CASSSRLLVTDTQYF. DNA of the CDR3: TGTGCCAGCAGTTCCCGTCTCTTGGTTACAGATACGCAGTATTTT.

This chain links TRBV6-6 with TRBJ2-1; D perhaps matches TRBD2 (5 bases). Germline V gives CDR1 MNHNY, CDR2 SVGAGI (reference sequence). The length of the CDR3 is 12 residues. Between the trimmed V and J ends, which lost 6 bases and 6 bases, there was a span of 9 bases. The CDR3 DNA reads TGTGCCAGCAGCGAGGGTTCCAATGAGCAGTTCTTC. This encodes CASSEGSNEQFF.

The gene calls are TRBV10-3 and TRBJ1-4, with TRBD1 matching over 7 bases. Unmatched junction bases numbered 7, after V lost 6 bases and J lost 6 bases. This CDR3 spans 14 amino acids. Germline V gene sequence: CDR1 ENHRY, CDR2 SYGVKD. CDR3 sequence reads: CAIRADRVDEKLFF. CDR3 nucleotides: TGTGCCATCAGGGCTGACAGGGTGGATGAAAAACTGTTTTTT.

The chain is built from TRBV3-1 and TRBJ2-6; D gene ambiguous. Germline CDR1 reads LGHDT; CDR2 reads YNNKEL (reference sequence). This CDR3 has 14 amino acids. V was cut by 2 bases and J by 5 bases, with 7 bases left in between. CDR3 loop: CASSQLSWANVLTF. CDR3 nucleotides: TGTGCCAGCAGCCAATTAAGCTGGGCCAACGTCCTGACTTTC.

The V call is TRBV12-3 or TRBV12-4, the J call TRBJ1-6, with a possible D match to TRBD1 (6 bases). The length of the CDR3 is 14 residues. The ends were cut back, 6 bases at V and 7 bases at J, with 13 bases in the middle. This chain's CDR3 is CASRLTGPNSPLHF. The CDR3 DNA sequence: TGTGCCAGCAGACTCACAGGGCCGAATTCACCCCTCCACTTT.

This clonotype was recorded once. The chain couples TRBV5-1 to TRBJ2-5, with 8 bases aligning to TRBD1. Germline assignment: CDR1 SGHRS and CDR2 YFSETQ. V shed 7 bases, J shed 1 base, and the junction held 12 bases outside the gene matches. This CDR3 comprises 16 residues. The CDR3 sequence is CASGTGQGESQETQYF. CDR3 DNA: TGCGCCAGCGGCACCGGACAGGGTGAGAGCCAAGAGACCCAGTACTTC.

J is TRBJ2-5 and V is TRBV5-6, with 7 bases that match TRBD2. This CDR3 is built from 13 residues. The germline V gene has CDR1 SGHDT and CDR2 YYEEEE. The V segment lost 4 bases and the J segment 4 bases; nucleotides outside the gene matches: 4. The CDR3 is CASSPTSPETQYF. DNA for the CDR3: TGTGCCAGCAGCCCGACTAGCCCAGAGACCCAGTACTTC.

The chain links TRBV2 to TRBJ2-2, with D perhaps assigned TRBD1 or TRBD2 (6 bases each). V was cut by 3 bases and J by 5 bases, with 13 bases left in between. Germline CDR1 and CDR2: SNHLY and FYNNEI. The CDR3 runs to 15 residues. For the CDR3, the DNA is TGTGCCAGCAGTGAGGGGGGCGCGGGGACCGGGGAGCTGTTTTTT. This encodes CASSEGGAGTGELFF.

The genes are TRBV18 and TRBJ2-2; TRBD1 might be the D (6 bases). This CDR3 has 14 residues. From germline, CDR1 is KGHSH and CDR2 LQKENI. The germline V and J ends were trimmed by 6 bases and 6 bases, with 14 bases remaining between them. CDR3 protein: CASSPSGQPGELFF. The CDR3, as DNA: TGTGCCAGCTCTCCGAGCGGACAGCCCGGGGAGCTGTTTTTT.

This chain links TRBV19 with TRBJ1-6; the D is unclear. The CDR3 is made up of 17 amino acids. V was shortened by 1 base and J by 6 bases, with 16 bases between the two germline ends. CDR1 is LNHDA and CDR2 is SQIVND in the germline V gene (reference sequence). The DNA of the CDR3 is TGTGCCAGTAGTATAGGCCAGCTGAGGAATTCTAATTCACCCCTCCACTTT. Its protein is CASSIGQLRNSNSPLHF.

The CDR3 loop reads CASRTGGTEAFF. The CDR3 DNA follows: TGTGCCAGCAGGACAGGGGGCACTGAAGCTTTCTTT. The chain links TRBV2 to TRBJ1-1, with TRBD1 matching over 9 bases. Germline-derived CDR1 and CDR2 are SNHLY and FYNNEI. Losses at the gene ends were 6 bases for V and 4 bases for J; bases not matched to a gene: 0. The CDR3 totals 12 residues.

The chain links TRBV13 to TRBJ2-2; maybe TRBD1 (6 bases). The CDR3 has 16 amino acids. Germline assignment: CDR1 PRHDT and CDR2 FYEKMQ (reference sequence). V was clipped by 0 bases and J by 7 bases, with 15 bases between them. CDR3 DNA: TGTGCCAGCAGCTTAGGACAGGGCCCTCGCATCGGGGAGCTGTTTTTT. This gives the protein CASSLGQGPRIGELFF.

The chain employs TRBV28 and TRBJ1-3; 7 bases agree with TRBD1. CDR1 is MDHEN, CDR2 SYDVKM, per germline. The CDR3 is 17 residues long. The junction had 6 bases not matched to a gene; V was cut back by 1 base and J by 0 bases. CDR3 residues: CASSLSGTENSGNTIYF. As DNA, the CDR3 is TGTGCCAGCAGTTTATCCGGGACAGAAAACTCTGGAAACACCATATATTTT.